This entry concerns a single TCR beta chain. The record originates from a study of cytomegalovirus exposure and HLA in healthy donors. TCRdb's copy holds only in-frame clones and misses some; the assay was immunoSEQ multiplex PCR. The data contain over 120,000 clones, roughly 89% of them seen just once; the ten biggest clones take up under 5%. This CDR3 has 11 residues. Germline assignment: CDR1 MDHEN and CDR2 SYDVKM. The V end was cut by 4 bases, the J end by 7 bases, with 7 bases between. The material sequenced was PBMCs. The clonotype was recovered from a man aged 18 to 30 in good health and CMV-seropositive. The chain joins TRBV28 to TRBJ1-2; no definite D call. The CDR3 sequence is CASSSFPGYTF. The DNA for the CDR3 is TGTGCCAGCAGTTCTTTCCCTGGCTACACCTTC.